The 10 T cell receptor beta chains reported below all come from one sample, sequenced in a study of control samples from healthy donors and cancer patients. Some clones are missing from TCRdb's copy, which holds only in-frame ones; the method was immunoSEQ multiplex PCR. The sample shows over 150,000 clones, approximately 94% of them seen only once. The sample was blood. These receptors all come from a woman under 30 in good health.

In its sample, this clone was seen once. V usage is TRBV7-2 and J usage is TRBJ1-3, with a possible D match to TRBD1 (6 bases). The ends were cut back, 2 bases at V and 2 bases at J, with 13 bases in the middle. The CDR3 has 16 amino acids. Germline V gives CDR1 SGHTA, CDR2 FQGNSA. The CDR3 region is CASSLQMGATGNTIYF. DNA of the CDR3: TGTGCCAGCAGCTTACAAATGGGGGCAACTGGAAACACCATATATTTT.

The chain uses TRBV28 and TRBJ2-5; the D is unclear. Trimming left V 6 bases short and J 0 bases short, with 11 bases between. CDR1 and CDR2 (germline): MDHEN, SYDVKM. CDR3 length: 14 residues. CDR3 loop: CASSFFTDQETQYF. The CDR3 coding sequence is TGTGCCAGCAGCTTTTTCACCGACCAAGAGACCCAGTACTTC.

This clone was seen once. This chain joins TRBV5-4 and TRBJ2-1; no clear D gene. With 3 bases removed from V and 0 bases from J, the gap between germline ends came to 19 bases. CDR3 length equals 18 residues. Per germline, CDR1 SGHNT and CDR2 YYREEE (reference sequence). CDR3 sequence (DNA): TGTGCCAGCAGCTCCCCCAAGCAGACGTTGAGCTCCTACAATGAGCAGTTCTTC. Translating gives CASSSPKQTLSSYNEQFF.

The chain combines TRBV10-3 with TRBJ1-2; D perhaps matches TRBD1 (5 bases). The CDR3 is made up of 16 amino acids. Germline CDR1 ENHRY, CDR2 SYGVKD. Trimming removed 2 bases from V and 0 bases from J, with 13 bases in between. CDR3 DNA sequence: TGTGCCATCAGTGAGACCGGGACCGAATCTAACTATGGCTACACCTTC. Translated: CAISETGTESNYGYTF.

The chain recombines TRBV6-5 with TRBJ2-3; 8 bases match TRBD2. Germline V gene lookup returns CDR1 MNHEY and CDR2 SVGAGI. The CDR3 runs 16 residues. Trimming at V came to 4 bases and at J to 2 bases, leaving 8 bases not matched to a gene. The CDR3 spells CASSSAFGGATDTQYF. CDR3 in DNA: TGTGCCAGCAGTTCCGCCTTCGGGGGGGCCACAGATACGCAGTATTTT.

The V gene is TRBV3-1 (or the pseudogene TRBV3-2), the J gene TRBJ2-4; 9 bases fit TRBD1. The length of the CDR3 is 15 residues. Looked up from germline, CDR1 is LGHDT and CDR2 is YNNKEL (reference sequence). The CDR3 loop is CAISRDREAKNIQYF. CDR3 nucleotide sequence: TGTGCAATAAGCCGGGACAGGGAAGCCAAAAACATTCAGTACTTC.

The rearrangement joins TRBV10-3 to TRBJ2-1; 9 positions match TRBD2. There are 17 residues in the CDR3. Germline V gene sequence: CDR1 ENHRY, CDR2 SYGVKD. J gave up 4 bases and V 1 base, and 8 bases lay outside the gene matches. CDR3 residues: CAISEWSGRGGYNEQFF. The CDR3, as DNA: TGTGCCATCAGTGAGTGGTCCGGGCGGGGGGGTTACAATGAGCAGTTCTTC.

The V gene is TRBV5-1, the J gene TRBJ2-7; 8 bases are a match to TRBD2. There are 15 residues in the CDR3. V lost 3 bases, J lost 3 bases, and 8 bases stayed unmatched. Germline V gene sequence: CDR1 SGHRS, CDR2 YFSETQ. The CDR3 region is CASSSLAGLLYEQYF. CDR3 coding DNA: TGCGCCAGCAGCTCCCTAGCGGGCTTACTCTACGAGCAGTACTTC.

This clone was seen just once. The V call is TRBV6-5, the J call TRBJ2-5, with D maybe TRBD2 (6 bases). The CDR3 runs to 14 residues. V gave up 5 bases and J gave up 5 bases, with 15 bases separating them. Germline V gene data show CDR1 as MNHEY and CDR2 as SVGAGI. CDR3 DNA sequence: TGTGCCAGCAGTCTCAAGGCGGAGGGGGAGACCCAGTACTTC. Protein sequence: CASSLKAEGETQYF.

This chain links TRBV29-1 with TRBJ1-2; D call uncertain. CDR1 and CDR2 from the germline V gene are SQVTM and ANQGSEA. The CDR3 extends over 14 amino acids. Trimming cost V 4 bases and J 1 base, with 13 bases left between them. The CDR3 sequence: CSVGSIGINYGYTF. CDR3 DNA: TGCAGCGTTGGGTCTATTGGCATTAACTATGGCTACACCTTC.